This T cell receptor beta chain was recovered during a study of blood T cell repertoires in COVID-19. About the study: Acute-phase and convalescent COVID-19 samples originated in the United States, Italy and Spain. Sources were T cells, B-cell-depleted T cells, or PBMCs; the material itself was cDNA or gDNA.

This clone came up a few times. TCRdb keeps only in-frame clones here, not all; method: immunoSEQ multiplex PCR. The data hold around 170,000 clones, with less than 85% observed a single time. V was cut by 5 bases and J by 1 base, with 8 bases left in between. The CDR3 has 14 residues. Germline CDR1 SEHNR, CDR2 FQNEAQ (reference sequence). This TCR was recovered from a man over 45 who had recovered from COVID-19. V is TRBV7-9 and J is TRBJ2-2; tentatively, D is TRBD1 (5 bases). Material: PBMCs or T cells enriched from blood (not recorded which). The CDR3 DNA reads as TGTGCCAGCAGCCTTCAGGGGAACACCGGGGAGCTGTTTTTT. Translated: CASSLQGNTGELFF.